These T cell receptor beta chains were read from a single sample in a study of blood T cells in healthy people across ages. Via MiXCR, TCRdb re-called the 5' RACE reads, giving one row per CDR3 protein. The data contain about 1,500,000 distinct CDR3 sequences, about 43% of them seen just once; the ten biggest clones take up 7.9%. The sequencing sample was made of blood. Every receptor here comes from a young woman in good health. Both conserved end residues are part of each CDR3. D genes are given only for firm matches. Clone size is given for some rows only: seen once, a few or many times, or a class if the clone is expanded.

cdr3_length,clone_size,d_call,v_call,j_call,cdr3_nt,cdr3_aa
17,many,TRBD2,TRBV29-1,TRBJ2-3,TGCAGCGTTTCTGGACTAGCGGGAGGGCCTTGGGCAGATACGCAGTATTTT,CSVSGLAGGPWADTQYF
14,.,.,TRBV7-2,TRBJ2-7,TGTGCCAGCAGCAGCTCAGGAGCCTACTACGAGCAGTACTTC,CASSSSGAYYEQYF
15,.,.,TRBV4-1,TRBJ2-5,TGCGCCAGCAGCCAAGACCAGGTATATCAAGAGACCCAGTACTTC,CASSQDQVYQETQYF
13,many,.,TRBV10-3,TRBJ2-1,TGTGCCATCAGAACAGGGACCCACAATGAGCAGTTCTTC,CAIRTGTHNEQFF
14,many,TRBD1,TRBV5-1,TRBJ1-2,TGCGCCAGCAGCTTGGCAGGGGGCAGCGATGGCTACACCTTC,CASSLAGGSDGYTF
12,.,.,TRBV7-9,TRBJ1-5,TGTGCCAGCAGCTTAGGCATTACGCCCCAGCATTTT,CASSLGITPQHF
14,.,TRBD1,TRBV15,TRBJ1-3,TGTGCCACCAGCCCAACAGGGGTGGGAAACACCATATATTTT,CATSPTGVGNTIYF
15,few,.,TRBV15,TRBJ1-5,TGTGCCACCAGCAGAGATACGGGCCATAATCAGCCCCAGCATTTT,CATSRDTGHNQPQHF
15,.,TRBD2,TRBV6-5,TRBJ2-7,TGTGCCAGCAGTACCACTAGCGGGAGTCGAGATGAGCAGTACTTC,CASSTTSGSRDEQYF
15,few,.,TRBV14,TRBJ2-7,TGTGCCAGCAGCCAAAAAGGTGGTGGGATCTACGAGCAGTACTTC,CASSQKGGGIYEQYF
17,.,.,TRBV27,TRBJ1-2,TGTGCCAGCAGTCTTCGCCCAGGGAGGGGGTCGGGCTATGGCTACACCTTC,CASSLRPGRGSGYGYTF
16,.,.,TRBV6-5,TRBJ2-4,TGTGCCAGCAGTTACTCGAGGGACCATGTCAAAAACATTCAGTACTTC,CASSYSRDHVKNIQYF
17,.,TRBD2,TRBV10-3,TRBJ2-3,TGTGCCATCAGTGGGTCCGGGACTAGCGGATTCACAGATACGCAGTATTTT,CAISGSGTSGFTDTQYF
17,once,.,TRBV6-1,TRBJ1-4,TGTGCCAGCAGTGCTCCCTTATTGACAGGTTGGAATGAAAAACTGTTTTTT,CASSAPLLTGWNEKLFF
20,.,.,TRBV11-2,TRBJ2-7,TGTGCCAGCAGCTTAGATCGGATGAGGAAGGCTGCGAATCACCACTACGAGCAGTACTTC,CASSLDRMRKAANHHYEQYF
19,.,TRBD2,TRBV9,TRBJ2-1,TGTGCCAGCAGCGTAGAGGGGCTAGCGGGGGGGCTTCTTTCAAATGAGCAGTTCTTC,CASSVEGLAGGLLSNEQFF
14,few,.,TRBV2,TRBJ2-3,TGTGCCAGCAGTGACAGGGCCGCGGACGATACGCAGTATTTT,CASSDRAADDTQYF
15,few,.,TRBV12-3/TRBV12-4,TRBJ1-1,TGTGCCAGCAGTTTAGCGTCGCAGATAGACACTGAAGCTTTCTTT,CASSLASQIDTEAFF
16,.,.,TRBV9,TRBJ2-3,TGTGCCAGCAGCGTACCAAGCGGAACCAGCACAGATACGCAGTATTTT,CASSVPSGTSTDTQYF
16,.,TRBD1,TRBV20-1,TRBJ2-3,TGCAGTGCTAGAAATCCGGGACAGGGGTGGACAGATACGCAGTATTTT,CSARNPGQGWTDTQYF
13,few,.,TRBV7-2,TRBJ2-3,TGTGCCAGCAGCGGGGAGAGAGGGGATACGCAGTATTTT,CASSGERGDTQYF
19,.,TRBD2,TRBV2,TRBJ2-1,TGTGCCAGCAGTGAGAGACTAGCGGGAGGTGTCCTTCCCTACAATGAGCAGTTCTTC,CASSERLAGGVLPYNEQFF
13,.,.,TRBV15,TRBJ2-7,TGTGCCACCAGCATCTCAAGCTCCTACGAGCAGTACTTC,CATSISSSYEQYF
15,.,.,TRBV5-4,TRBJ2-1,TGTGCCAGCAGCGGAGGGACTGATTCCTACAATGAGCAGTTCTTC,CASSGGTDSYNEQFF
16,.,TRBD2,TRBV14,TRBJ2-1,TGTGCCAGCAGCCCCCTCCTAGCGGGAGTGGGAAATGAGCAGTTCTTC,CASSPLLAGVGNEQFF
15,few,TRBD1,TRBV29-1,TRBJ1-2,TGCAGCGTTGAGGCAGTTGACAGGGAGTACTATGGCTACACCTTC,CSVEAVDREYYGYTF
12,few,.,TRBV7-9,TRBJ1-2,TGTGCCAGCAGCTTGGCGGAGGTTGGCTACACCTTC,CASSLAEVGYTF
13,.,.,TRBV7-8,TRBJ1-1,TGTGCCAGCAGCGGGGGACTGTACACTGAAGCTTTCTTT,CASSGGLYTEAFF
16,few,.,TRBV5-6,TRBJ2-5,TGTGCCAGCAGCCCATGGCGGAGGGGGGCTAAAGAGACCCAGTACTTC,CASSPWRRGAKETQYF
15,many,.,TRBV4-1,TRBJ2-3,TGCGCCAGCAGCCAAGATTCCTCACCAACAGATACGCAGTATTTT,CASSQDSSPTDTQYF
15,.,TRBD2,TRBV12-5,TRBJ2-1,TGTGCTAGTGGTTTTCCCGAAGCGGGAGGCCGTGAGCAGTTCTTC,CASGFPEAGGREQFF
18,.,TRBD2,TRBV6-2/TRBV6-3,TRBJ2-1,TGTGCCAGCAGTTTTCGGCGGGAGGGGGCCCCTTCCTACAATGAGCAGTTCTTC,CASSFRREGAPSYNEQFF
14,.,TRBD2,TRBV2,TRBJ2-2,TGTGCCAGCAGTGATGCGGGAGTAAACGGGGAGCTGTTTTTT,CASSDAGVNGELFF
14,.,.,TRBV2,TRBJ2-1,TGTGCCAGCAGTGGCCGGGACTTGACCTACGAGCAGTTCTTC,CASSGRDLTYEQFF
18,.,.,TRBV28,TRBJ1-1,TGTGCCAGCAGTTTAGCCAGGCGGAGACCCCCCTTTGACACTGAAGCTTTCTTT,CASSLARRRPPFDTEAFF
17,.,TRBD1,TRBV25-1,TRBJ1-2,TGTGCCAGCAGTGAACCCCCGGGGAGCAGGGGGTCAGGTGGCTACACCTTC,CASSEPPGSRGSGGYTF
13,.,.,TRBV15,TRBJ1-4,TGTGCCACCAGCAGAGGGGGGAGAGAAAAACTGTTTTTT,CATSRGGREKLFF
14,.,.,TRBV6-5,TRBJ2-7,TGTGCCAGCAGTTACTCGGTCAACTCCTACGAGCAGTACTTC,CASSYSVNSYEQYF
13,many,TRBD1,TRBV6-5,TRBJ2-7,TGTGCCAGCAGGACAGGGGGTTCCTACGAGCAGTACTTC,CASRTGGSYEQYF
16,.,.,TRBV7-2,TRBJ2-7,TGTGCCAGCAGCTTAGCTAGTGGGGGCAGGTCCTACGAGCAGTACTTC,CASSLASGGRSYEQYF
15,.,TRBD1,TRBV10-3,TRBJ2-2,TGTGCCATCGGGGGACAGGGGAAAAACACCGGGGAGCTGTTTTTT,CAIGGQGKNTGELFF
12,.,.,TRBV20-1,TRBJ2-3,TGCAGTGCTAGGGGAGGATGGGATACGCAGTATTTT,CSARGGWDTQYF
18,.,TRBD2,TRBV12-3/TRBV12-4,TRBJ2-3,TGTGCCAGCAGTCCCGGGACTAGCGGGAGGGGCCAACGAGATACGCAGTATTTT,CASSPGTSGRGQRDTQYF
13,few,TRBD1,TRBV18,TRBJ2-7,TGTGCCAGCTCGGATGGGACAGACTACGAGCAGTACTTC,CASSDGTDYEQYF
14,.,.,TRBV20-1,TRBJ1-1,TGCAGTGCTAGACTTTTTCCGGGGAGCACTGAAGCTTTCTTT,CSARLFPGSTEAFF
12,few,.,TRBV27,TRBJ2-1,TGTGCCAGCACCGACCTGGGCGATGAGCAGTTCTTC,CASTDLGDEQFF